The 24 T cell receptor beta chains reported below all come from one sample, sequenced in a study of shared clonotypes between healthy human individuals. Naive CD8 populations comprised CD45RO-negative cells positively selected for CCR7, excluding terminally differentiated effector memory CD45RA+ cells. Produced via immunoSEQ multiplex PCR; TCRdb's table is partial and in-frame only. The sample shows 2 million to 2.5 million clones, under 95% of them seen only once. Material for sequencing was naive CD8+ T cells from PBMCs. These receptors were obtained from a young man in good health. Some clones in this sample may be carry-over from other donors' samples.

In nucleotides, the CDR3 is TGTGCCAGCAGTTCAGGGGTCAGGACTGGAAACACCATATATTTT. Protein product: CASSSGVRTGNTIYF. The chain couples TRBV27 to TRBJ1-3; possible D gene TRBD1, 6 bases. Germline values: CDR1 MNHEY, CDR2 SMNVEV (reference sequence). CDR3 length: 15 residues. The V end was cut by 4 bases, the J end by 2 bases, with 12 bases between.

In this sample, this clone turned up once. V and J are TRBV7-9 and TRBJ2-7, with D perhaps being TRBD1 or TRBD2 (6 bases each). V was trimmed by 5 bases and J by 6 bases, leaving 20 bases between them. The V gene's germline CDR1 is SEHNR and CDR2 FQNEAQ (reference sequence). The CDR3 spans 15 residues. The CDR3, as DNA: TGTGCCAGCAGCCCGAGGGGGGTTAGGGGTAGCGAGCAGTACTTC. Its protein product is CASSPRGVRGSEQYF.

The chain combines TRBV7-3 with TRBJ1-3; no firm D call. Trimming removed 3 bases from V and 0 bases from J, with 12 bases in between. The CDR3 totals 16 residues. Germline V gives CDR1 SGHTA, CDR2 FQGTGA. Here the CDR3 reads CASSFGRLSSGNTIYF. CDR3 DNA sequence: TGTGCCAGCAGCTTTGGCAGGTTGAGCTCTGGAAACACCATATATTTT.

This clone was detected only once. The chain links TRBV19 to TRBJ1-1; D unresolved. CDR1 and CDR2 from the germline V gene are LNHDA and SQIVND (reference sequence). Deletions cut 5 bases from V and 4 bases from J, with 17 bases between. The CDR3 sequence is 15 residues long. CDR3 amino acids: CASSAAPRRGTEAFF. The CDR3 nucleotides are TGTGCCAGTAGTGCCGCCCCCAGGCGGGGCACTGAAGCTTTCTTT.

J is TRBJ2-5 and V is TRBV27, with D perhaps being TRBD1 or TRBD2 (5 bases each). This CDR3 spans 15 amino acids. The V and J ends lost 2 bases and 5 bases respectively, with 15 bases between them. Per the germline V gene, CDR1 is MNHEY and CDR2 is SMNVEV (reference sequence). The CDR3 DNA reads TGTGCCAGCAGTTTAGCCGGGATTTCAGGGGAGACCCAGTACTTC. Translating it yields CASSLAGISGETQYF.

The chain has TRBV9 and TRBJ2-7, with 7 bases identical to TRBD1. This CDR3 has 17 amino acids. Trimming at V came to 3 bases and at J to 3 bases, leaving 15 bases not matched to a gene. Germline assignment: CDR1 SGDLS and CDR2 YYNGEE. DNA of the CDR3: TGTGCCAGCAGCGGCTCCCCACAGGGGAATTTGGACTACGAGCAGTACTTC. Its protein product is CASSGSPQGNLDYEQYF.

The rearrangement joins TRBV4-1 to TRBJ1-5; TRBD1 is a possible D gene (6 bases). V lost 1 base to trimming and J lost 5 bases, with 12 bases between them. The CDR3 loop spans 15 amino acids. The germline gives CDR1 MGHRA, CDR2 YSYEKL. CDR3 protein: CASSQVAGDHQPQHF. The CDR3 DNA reads as TGCGCCAGCAGCCAAGTTGCAGGGGATCATCAGCCCCAGCATTTT.

The CDR3 loop is CASSLVSGQPQHF. The DNA for the CDR3 is TGTGCCAGCAGCTTAGTTTCGGGTCAGCCCCAGCATTTT. V is TRBV7-9 and J is TRBJ1-5; D not resolved. CDR1 is SEHNR, CDR2 FQNEAQ, per germline (reference sequence). The CDR3 runs to 13 residues. Trimming took 1 base from V and 6 from J, leaving 7 bases between them.

The chain uses TRBV7-2 and TRBJ1-5; D remains unclear. Germline CDR1 SGHTA, CDR2 FQGNSA. The length of the CDR3 is 17 residues. Trimming left V 0 bases short and J 6 bases short, with 18 bases between. The CDR3 bases are TGTGCCAGCAGCTTAGCGTCCGGGCCCCTGGAGGGTCAGCCCCAGCATTTT. It yields the protein CASSLASGPLEGQPQHF.

This clone was detected once. This rearrangement joins TRBV11-2 to TRBJ2-2; TRBD1 matches at 11 bases. In germline, CDR1 is SGHAT, CDR2 FQNNGV. The CDR3 has 15 amino acids. The J segment lost 7 bases and the V segment lost 5 bases, leaving 6 bases of the junction unmatched. The CDR3 DNA sequence: TGTGCCAGCAGCCGGGACAGGGGGTTTATCGGGGAGCTGTTTTTT. Encoded protein: CASSRDRGFIGELFF.

The chain uses TRBV11-2 and TRBJ1-1; the D gene is possibly TRBD1 (6 bases). V was shortened by 5 bases and J by 0 bases, with 13 bases between the two germline ends. CDR3 length: 15 residues. Germline V CDR1 and CDR2: SGHAT, FQNNGV. The CDR3 coding sequence is TGTGCCAGCAGCGAGAGCCAGGGGATGAACACTGAAGCTTTCTTT. Encoded protein: CASSESQGMNTEAFF.

This sequence joins TRBV7-9 and TRBJ2-7; no reliable D call. This CDR3 has 13 residues. The V end lost 2 bases, the J end lost 3 bases, and 8 bases lay between the germline ends. Germline V gene lookup returns CDR1 SEHNR and CDR2 FQNEAQ (reference sequence). CDR3: CASSLPMVYEQYF. Here the CDR3 DNA reads TGTGCCAGCAGCTTACCTATGGTCTACGAGCAGTACTTC.

The chain couples TRBV11-2 to TRBJ2-7; 7 nucleotides align to TRBD1. CDR3 size: 14 residues. V lost 5 bases to trimming and J lost 2 bases; unmatched junction nucleotides: 6. Germline assignment: CDR1 SGHAT and CDR2 FQNNGV. In DNA form, the CDR3 reads TGTGCCAGCAGCCACAGGGGCCCTCCCTACGAGCAGTACTTC. As protein: CASSHRGPPYEQYF.

J is TRBJ2-7 and V is TRBV7-9, with D uncertain. Trimming pared 1 base from V and 4 bases from J, leaving 11 bases between. The CDR3 is 14 residues long. Germline V gene sequence: CDR1 SEHNR, CDR2 FQNEAQ (reference sequence). This chain's CDR3 is CASSLGPGRYEQYF. The CDR3 DNA reads as TGTGCCAGCAGCTTAGGTCCAGGTCGGTACGAGCAGTACTTC.

The CDR3 spells CASRLRSQETQYF. Written as DNA, the CDR3 is TGTGCCAGCAGGCTCAGATCTCAAGAGACCCAGTACTTC. The V and J genes are TRBV28 and TRBJ2-5; no reliable D call. Trimming cost V 6 bases and J 2 bases, with 10 bases left between them. This CDR3 is built from 13 residues. Germline values: CDR1 MDHEN, CDR2 SYDVKM.

V and J are TRBV19 and TRBJ2-7; D uncertain. The germline V gene encodes CDR1 LNHDA and CDR2 SQIVND (reference sequence). The CDR3 is made up of 13 amino acids. The germline V and J ends were trimmed by 3 bases and 7 bases, with 13 bases remaining between them. Here the CDR3 reads CASSIDPPSEQYF. For the CDR3, the DNA is TGTGCCAGTAGTATTGACCCACCGAGTGAGCAGTACTTC.

V usage is TRBV7-9 and J usage is TRBJ2-7; D may be TRBD2 (6 bases). The CDR3 is 15 residues long. Germline V gives CDR1 SEHNR, CDR2 FQNEAQ (reference sequence). V lost 1 base to trimming and J lost 4 bases, with 14 bases between them. The CDR3 is CASSLVKGRGYEQYF. In DNA form, the CDR3 reads TGTGCCAGCAGCTTAGTCAAGGGCCGGGGGTACGAGCAGTACTTC. Looking up the rest from reference TRBV7-9 and TRBJ2-7 gives the full variable domain: DTGVSQNPRHKITKRGQNVTFRCDPISEHNRLYWYRQTLGQGPEFLTYFQNEAQLEKSRLLSDRFSAERPKGSFSTLEIQRTEQGDSAMYLCASSLVKGRGYEQYFGPGTRLTVT.

DNA for the CDR3: TGTGCCAGCTTCTACACGCTGGGCGAGCAGTACTTC. As protein: CASFYTLGEQYF. This chain uses TRBV7-2 with TRBJ2-7, with D unclear. The germline CDR1 and CDR2 sequences are SGHTA and FQGNSA. The V end lost 8 bases, the J end lost 6 bases, and 14 bases lay between the germline ends. CDR3 size: 12 residues.

The CDR3: CSVGQGKGTGELFF. For the CDR3, the DNA is TGCAGCGTTGGACAGGGGAAGGGAACCGGGGAGCTGTTTTTT. This chain connects TRBV29-1 to TRBJ2-2; 8 nucleotides align to TRBD1. J lost 5 bases, V lost 4 bases, and 6 bases had no gene match. CDR1 SQVTM and CDR2 ANQGSEA come from the germline V gene. The CDR3 consists of 14 residues.

This clone was found a few times. V is TRBV5-6 and J is TRBJ1-1, with D unresolved. Per germline, CDR1 SGHDT and CDR2 YYEEEE. CDR3 size: 14 residues. The ends were cut back, 2 bases at V and 0 bases at J, with 8 bases in the middle. CDR3 sequence reads: CASSFTTVNTEAFF. CDR3 nucleotides: TGTGCCAGCAGCTTCACTACAGTGAACACTGAAGCTTTCTTT.

This clone occurred once. V and J are TRBV28 and TRBJ1-1, with 7 bases identical to TRBD1. The CDR3 sequence is 14 residues long. With 6 bases clipped from V and 4 bases from J, the junction kept 8 bases outside the gene matches. In germline, CDR1 is MDHEN, CDR2 SYDVKM. Written as DNA, the CDR3 is TGTGCCAGCAGGCTCGGGACAGAGGCCACTGAAGCTTTCTTT. It specifies CASRLGTEATEAFF.

J is TRBJ2-7 and V is TRBV29-1; a possible D gene is TRBD2 (5 bases). V lost 4 bases and J lost 4, with 8 bases in between. The CDR3 is made up of 11 amino acids. CDR1 is SQVTM, CDR2 ANQGSEA, per germline. In DNA form, the CDR3 reads TGCAGCGTTGGGACTTATTACGAGCAGTACTTC. It specifies CSVGTYYEQYF.

CDR3 sequence reads: CASSVQGNEKLFF. For the CDR3, the DNA is TGTGCCAGCAGCGTACAGGGAAATGAAAAACTGTTTTTT. The rearrangement links TRBV28 to TRBJ1-4; D is possibly TRBD1 (6 bases). The germline V gene has CDR1 MDHEN and CDR2 SYDVKM. V was trimmed by 6 bases and J by 5 bases, leaving 10 bases between them. This CDR3 is built from 13 residues.

Note on this clone: The same CDR3 arises from other DNA sequences in this sample as well. This chain connects TRBV13 to TRBJ2-7; possible D gene TRBD1, 8 bases. The germline V gene encodes CDR1 PRHDT and CDR2 FYEKMQ (reference sequence). The CDR3 loop spans 14 amino acids. Trimming took 5 bases from V and 4 from J, leaving 15 bases between them. Here the CDR3 DNA reads TGTGCCAGCAGCCCTACAGGGGGGGGTTACGAGCAGTACTTC. Translating gives CASSPTGGGYEQYF.